The present TCR beta chain was sequenced within a study of blood T cell repertoires in COVID-19. On the study more broadly: Samples representing acute and convalescent COVID-19 were sourced from the United States, Italy and Spain. Sources were T cells, B-cell-depleted T cells, or PBMCs; the material itself was cDNA or gDNA.

Seattle patients were enrolled during active infection and followed longitudinally. Trimming cost V 1 base and J 4 bases; bases outside gene matches: 6. CDR1 is SGHTA and CDR2 is FQGTGA in the germline V gene. The length of the CDR3 is 15 residues. In the source study's methods: Amplification with reference gene primers provided the estimates of nucleated cell counts. The assay was immunoSEQ multiplex PCR, and TCRdb's table has in-frame clones only and misses some. The V and J calls and the clone size are those of that table, but D and trimming were determined from the DNA. Here the sample spans 200,000 to 250,000 clones, 83% being singletons.

The sequencing sample was made of peripheral blood. The chain carries TRBV7-3 and TRBJ1-1; TRBD1 agrees at 7 bases. This clonotype was obtained from a woman in her twenties or thirties with COVID-19, enrolled during active disease. CDR3 region: CASSLIPGGGTEAFF. CDR3 coding DNA: TGTGCCAGCAGCTTAATCCCAGGGGGTGGCACTGAAGCTTTCTTT.